Included here is one T cell receptor (beta chain) sequence, with context. One Seattle source followed patients from active infection through their disease course. The sample comes from a study of blood T cell repertoires in COVID-19. V trimming: 4 bases; J trimming: 4 bases; junction bases outside the gene matches: 12. Germline lookup yields CDR1 LGHDT and CDR2 YNNKEL (reference sequence). The CDR3 covers 17 residues. Under the authors' procedure: Researchers report that nucleated cell counts were estimated from reference gene primer amplification. Using immunoSEQ multiplex PCR, the repertoire was profiled, and TCRdb retains in-frame clones only, with some absent. V, J and clone size are taken as reported in that table, and D and trimming were inferred from the DNA itself. The sample shows about 110,000 clones, about 82% of them seen only once.

This chain joins TRBV3-1 (or the pseudogene TRBV3-2) and TRBJ2-2; the match to TRBD1 covers 7 bases. This TCR was recovered from a man at least 80 years old with COVID-19, enrolled during active disease. The source material was peripheral blood. This CDR3 reads CASSPDIQGQGTGELFF. The CDR3 DNA sequence: TGTGCCAGCAGCCCCGACATACAGGGGCAAGGCACCGGGGAGCTGTTTTTT.